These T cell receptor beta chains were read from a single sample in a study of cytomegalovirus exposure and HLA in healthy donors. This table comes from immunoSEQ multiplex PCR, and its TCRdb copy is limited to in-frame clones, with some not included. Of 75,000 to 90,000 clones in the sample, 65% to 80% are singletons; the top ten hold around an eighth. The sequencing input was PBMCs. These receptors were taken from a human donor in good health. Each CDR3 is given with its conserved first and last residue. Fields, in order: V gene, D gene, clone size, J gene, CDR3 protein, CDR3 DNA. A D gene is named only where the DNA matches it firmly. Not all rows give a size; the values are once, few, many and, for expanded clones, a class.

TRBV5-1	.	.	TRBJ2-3	CASSLGADTQYF	TGCGCCAGCAGCTTAGGAGCAGATACGCAGTATTTT
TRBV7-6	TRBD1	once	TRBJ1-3	CASIPQGGFGNTIYF	TGTGCCAGCATCCCACAGGGGGGTTTTGGAAACACCATATATTTT
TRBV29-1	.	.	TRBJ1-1	CSVVTMNTEAFF	TGCAGCGTTGTTACTATGAACACTGAAGCTTTCTTT
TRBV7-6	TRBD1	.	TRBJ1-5	CASSPDRGNQPQNF	TGTGCCAGCAGCCCAGACAGGGGCAATCAGCCCCAGAATTTT
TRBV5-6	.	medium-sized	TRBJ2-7	CASSLAASHEQYF	TGTGCCAGCAGCTTGGCGGCTAGCCACGAGCAGTACTTC
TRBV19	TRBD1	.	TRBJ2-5	CASSFDRGTETQYF	TGTGCCAGTAGTTTCGACAGGGGAACGGAGACCCAGTACTTC
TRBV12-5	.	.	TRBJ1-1	CASGFAGEAFF	TGTGCTAGTGGTTTTGCGGGTGAAGCTTTCTTT
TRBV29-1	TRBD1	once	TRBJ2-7	CSVTLGQGSYEQYF	TGCAGCGTGACCTTGGGACAGGGGTCCTACGAGCAGTACTTC
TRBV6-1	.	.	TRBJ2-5	CASSEFGLRETQYF	TGTGCCAGCAGTGAATTTGGACTGAGGGAGACCCAGTACTTC
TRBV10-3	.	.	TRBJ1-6	CASSYFATPGSPLHF	TGTGCCAGCAGTTACTTTGCCACGCCGGGTTCACCCCTCCACTTT
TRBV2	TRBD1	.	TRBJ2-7	CASREPYLTGPSSYEQYF	TGTGCCAGCAGGGAGCCTTACTTGACAGGGCCAAGCTCCTACGAGCAGTACTTC
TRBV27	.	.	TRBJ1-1	CASSSGGDYTEAFF	TGTGCCAGCAGTAGCGGAGGTGACTACACTGAAGCTTTCTTT
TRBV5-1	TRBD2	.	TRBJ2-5	CASSLRLAGFQETQYF	TGCGCCAGCAGCTTACGACTAGCGGGATTCCAAGAGACCCAGTACTTC
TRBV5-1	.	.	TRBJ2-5	CASSSAAGQQETQYF	TGCGCCAGCAGCTCAGCGGCGGGACAGCAAGAGACCCAGTACTTC